This T cell receptor (beta chain) was recorded in a study of early stage breast cancer tumors. In its sample, this clone was seen once. This CDR3 has 14 amino acids. The trim removed 3 bases at V and 7 bases at J, leaving 5 bases unmatched. Germline values: CDR1 LNHNV, CDR2 YYDKDF (reference sequence). Assay used: immunoSEQ multiplex PCR; TCRdb lists only in-frame clones, some missing. The sample consists of fewer than 70,000 clones, over 60% of them appearing once. The clonotype originates from a person aged 25 to 39 with breast cancer. The sample comprised blood. The chain joins TRBV15 to TRBJ1-4; 7 nucleotides line up with TRBD1. The CDR3 nucleotides read TGTGCCACCAGCAGGGGACAGATGGGTGAAAAACTGTTTTTT. As protein: CATSRGQMGEKLFF.